This TCR beta chain was sequenced during a study of OX40 agonist ivuxolimab in advanced cancers. Looking at the study overall: Across the patients, intravenous ivuxolimab was delivered every 2 weeks at 0.01 to 10 mg/kg. Findings and limits, study-wide: The study found that CD8+ T cells averaged more expanded clones than CD4+.

Patients had blood sampled at baseline and again on cycle 4 day 1 and cycle 7 day 1. Of note for this clone: The target antigen is unknown.

Assay used: immunoSEQ multiplex PCR; TCRdb lists only in-frame clones, some missing. The data contain about 110,000 clones, around 90% of them singletons. This CDR3 comprises 16 residues. From germline, CDR1 is MNHNY and CDR2 SVGAGI (reference sequence). V was pared by 8 bases and J by 5 bases, with 24 bases between. The receptor's source is an adult with an advanced solid tumor such as melanoma, head and neck, liver or kidney cancer. The material sequenced was CD4+ or CD8+ T cells sorted from blood, taken in a trial of the OX40 agonist ivuxolimab. This chain connects TRBV6-6 to TRBJ1-1; perhaps TRBD1 as D (5 bases). The CDR3 bases are TGTGCCAGCGGCGCCACCAACATGGGGCCTGTAACTGAAGCTTTCTTT. This encodes CASGATNMGPVTEAFF.